One and the same sample provided the 20 T cell receptor beta chains below, sequenced in a study of CD8+ T cells in alopecia areata. TCR sequencing used cDNA made by reverse transcription of extracted RNA. The method was immunoSEQ multiplex PCR; TCRdb's version includes in-frame clones alone and lacks a portion of them. The sample gives about 64,000 clones, 44% of which show up once; roughly 51% is in the top ten. The sequenced sample consisted of NKG2D-low CD8+ T cells sorted from blood. These receptors were obtained from a human donor with alopecia areata.

CDR3 amino acids: CASSERDFGTTDTQYF. DNA of the CDR3: TGTGCCAGCAGTGAAAGGGACTTCGGCACCACAGATACGCAGTATTTT. The rearrangement links TRBV2 to TRBJ2-3; D is perhaps TRBD2 (6 bases). The CDR3 is 16 amino acids. Germline CDR1 reads SNHLY; CDR2 reads FYNNEI. V was cut by 2 bases and J by 2 bases, with 14 bases left in between.

CDR3 sequence reads: CASSQVAAPIDTQYF. CDR3 bases: TGCGCCAGCAGCCAAGTTGCTGCGCCAATCGATACGCAGTATTTT. The chain combines TRBV4-3 with TRBJ2-3; D uncertain. V was trimmed by 1 base and J by 6 bases, leaving 14 bases between them. Germline V lookup: CDR1 LGHNA, CDR2 YSLEER. CDR3 size: 15 residues.

This clone was recorded a few times. The V call is TRBV9, the J call TRBJ2-1, with TRBD2 matching 8 bases. The germline CDR1 and CDR2 sequences are SGDLS and YYNGEE. J was trimmed by 7 bases and V by 0 bases; bases with no gene match: 0. This CDR3 spans 13 amino acids. CDR3 bases: TGTGCCAGCAGCGTAGTAGCGGGGAATGAGCAGTTCTTC. Translation gives CASSVVAGNEQFF.

The chain has TRBV13 and TRBJ1-1; TRBD1 aligns across 7 bases. CDR1 and CDR2 (germline): PRHDT, FYEKMQ (reference sequence). Germline trimming cut 3 bases from V and 0 bases from J; bases unmatched to any gene: 7. The CDR3 contains 16 residues. The CDR3 sequence is CASSLGQLYMNTEAFF. DNA of the CDR3: TGTGCCAGCAGCTTGGGACAGCTCTACATGAACACTGAAGCTTTCTTT.

This clone has just a few counts. V and J are TRBV6-6 and TRBJ2-3; D may be TRBD2 (5 bases). V was clipped by 4 bases and J by 0 bases, with 11 bases between them. This CDR3 has 15 amino acids. In germline, CDR1 is MNHNY, CDR2 SVGAGI (reference sequence). For the CDR3, the DNA is TGTGCCAGCAGTTGGACGCCGGGGAGCACAGATACGCAGTATTTT. Its protein product is CASSWTPGSTDTQYF.

V is TRBV29-1 and J is TRBJ2-1; a possible D gene is TRBD2 (5 bases). Germline V gene lookup returns CDR1 SQVTM and CDR2 ANQGSEA. V shed 1 base and J shed 6 bases, with 13 bases lying between them. CDR3 length: 14 amino acids. The CDR3, as DNA: TGCAGCGTTGAAGGGGCAGGAAGCGGCAATGAGCAGTTCTTC. This codes for CSVEGAGSGNEQFF.

This clone was picked up a small number of times. This chain uses TRBV5-6 with TRBJ2-7; 11 bases line up with TRBD2. CDR1 is SGHDT and CDR2 is YYEEEE in the germline V gene. The V and J ends lost 4 bases and 5 bases, in that order; junction bases with no gene match: 2. The CDR3 totals 13 residues. The CDR3 sequence is CASSEGLADEQYF. The DNA for the CDR3 is TGTGCCAGCAGCGAGGGACTAGCGGACGAGCAGTACTTC.

This sequence joins TRBV7-2 and TRBJ2-3, with TRBD2 matching 10 bases. The CDR3 is made up of 16 amino acids. V lost 4 bases, J lost 4 bases, and 8 bases stayed unmatched. In germline, CDR1 is SGHTA, CDR2 FQGNSA. This chain's CDR3 is CASSSQRGGIADTQYF. The CDR3 DNA follows: TGTGCCAGCAGCTCGCAGCGGGGGGGCATAGCAGATACGCAGTATTTT. Full variable domain (remainder filled in from reference TRBV7-2 and TRBJ2-3): GAGVSQSPSNKVTEKGKDVELRCDPISGHTALYWYRQSLGQGLEFLIYFQGNSAPDKSGLPSDRFSAERTGGSVSTLTIQRTQQEDSAVYLCASSSQRGGIADTQYFGPGTRLTVL.

This rearrangement joins TRBV7-2 to TRBJ2-5, with TRBD1 matching over 7 bases. There are 15 residues in the CDR3. Looked up from germline, CDR1 is SGHTA and CDR2 is FQGNSA. V lost 6 bases to trimming and J lost 0 bases; unmatched junction nucleotides: 7. DNA for the CDR3: TGTGCCAGCAGATCCGGGACAGCGTACCAAGAGACCCAGTACTTC. Protein: CASRSGTAYQETQYF.

This clone was recorded at least ten times. The rearrangement joins TRBV9 to TRBJ2-7, with a weak D call TRBD2 (5 bases). V lost 3 bases and J lost 0, with 13 bases in between. The CDR3 extends over 15 amino acids. Germline CDR1 and CDR2: SGDLS and YYNGEE. CDR3 sequence reads: CASSAASSGSYEQYF. The CDR3 nucleotides are TGTGCCAGCAGCGCCGCCTCCAGCGGCTCCTACGAGCAGTACTTC.

The chain uses TRBV27 and TRBJ2-1, with D uncertain. Germline V gene data show CDR1 as MNHEY and CDR2 as SMNVEV (reference sequence). V lost 0 bases and J lost 5, with 5 bases in between. The length of the CDR3 is 13 residues. DNA of the CDR3: TGTGCCAGCAGTTTATCCCCAAACAATGAGCAGTTCTTC. Translation gives CASSLSPNNEQFF.

The chain has TRBV30 and TRBJ2-3, with 7 bases lining up with TRBD2. The CDR3 loop spans 17 amino acids. CDR1 and CDR2 (germline): GTSNPN, SVGIG (reference sequence). V was pared by 6 bases and J by 0 bases, with 15 bases of the junction left unmatched. In nucleotides, the CDR3 is TGTGCCTGCGATGTAGCGGGCGACCCTTATAGCACAGATACGCAGTATTTT. Protein product: CACDVAGDPYSTDTQYF.

This clone was seen a few times. The rearrangement links TRBV19 to TRBJ2-5, with 11 bases lining up with TRBD1. The CDR3 sequence is 13 residues long. After removal of 8 bases from V and 4 bases from J, the junction contained 3 bases not matched to a gene. The V gene's germline CDR1 is LNHDA and CDR2 SQIVND (reference sequence). The CDR3 nucleotides read TGTGCCAGTTCCGGGACAGGGGGAGAGACCCAGTACTTC. Translated, it gives CASSGTGGETQYF.

V and J are TRBV11-2 and TRBJ2-1; D possibly corresponds to TRBD1 (6 bases). V was clipped by 2 bases and J by 4 bases, with 21 bases between them. CDR1 and CDR2 (germline): SGHAT, FQNNGV. CDR3 length: 18 amino acids. In DNA form, the CDR3 reads TGTGCCAGCAGCTTACCCCCAGCCGGGACAAGCTTTTACAATGAGCAGTTCTTC. Translating it yields CASSLPPAGTSFYNEQFF.

This clone showed up just a few times. This chain links TRBV5-8 with TRBJ2-1, with 7 bases matching TRBD2. The CDR3 contains 16 residues. In germline, CDR1 is SGHTS, CDR2 YDEGEE. The V gene end was trimmed by 4 bases and the J gene end by 3 bases; junction bases not matched to a gene: 10. CDR3 region: CASSPLSSGVYNEQFF. The CDR3 DNA follows: TGTGCCAGCAGCCCACTATCTAGCGGAGTCTACAATGAGCAGTTCTTC.

This clone was found a few times. The chain uses TRBV23-1 and TRBJ2-7; D is perhaps TRBD2 (6 bases). TRBV23-1 falls under the ORF class, with uncertain function. Trimming removed 4 bases from V and 6 bases from J, with 19 bases in between. The CDR3 is 15 residues long. The CDR3 nucleotides are TGCGCCAGCAGTCCCCTCGGGGGAGAGGGCCGCGAGCAGTACTTC. Its translation is CASSPLGGEGREQYF.

The chain couples TRBV25-1 to TRBJ1-5; D ambiguous. Germline CDR1 and CDR2: MGHDK and SYGVNS. V was clipped by 6 bases and J by 0 bases, with 9 bases between them. The CDR3 length is 14 residues. CDR3 nucleotides: TGTGCCAGCAGCGGACCCTATAGCAATCAGCCCCAGCATTTT. This encodes CASSGPYSNQPQHF.

Only a few counts were recorded for this clone. The chain uses TRBV4-3 and TRBJ2-1; TRBD2 agrees at 12 bases. After removal of 0 bases from V and 4 bases from J, the junction contained 13 bases not matched to a gene. Germline CDR1 LGHNA, CDR2 YSLEER. This CDR3 has 20 residues. This CDR3 is CASSQDPYLAGGPGYNEQFF. CDR3 nucleotides: TGCGCCAGCAGCCAAGATCCTTATCTAGCGGGAGGGCCAGGGTACAATGAGCAGTTCTTC.

A few counts support this clone. The same CDR3 is also encoded by other DNA sequences in this sample. DNA for the CDR3: TGTGCCAGTAGAGATGGCTACGAGCAGTACTTC. Amino acids: CASRDGYEQYF. The genes are TRBV19 and TRBJ2-7; D is uncertain. Trimming took 6 bases from V and 3 from J, leaving 6 bases between them. CDR3 length: 11 residues. Looked up from germline, CDR1 is LNHDA and CDR2 is SQIVND (reference sequence).

This chain joins TRBV6-6 and TRBJ1-1; D ambiguous. The V and J ends lost 5 bases and 7 bases respectively, with 8 bases between them. Germline V gives CDR1 MNHNY, CDR2 SVGAGI (reference sequence). The CDR3 runs to 11 residues. The chain's CDR3 is CASSPGLEAFF. The CDR3 DNA reads TGTGCCAGCAGTCCCGGACTTGAAGCTTTCTTT.